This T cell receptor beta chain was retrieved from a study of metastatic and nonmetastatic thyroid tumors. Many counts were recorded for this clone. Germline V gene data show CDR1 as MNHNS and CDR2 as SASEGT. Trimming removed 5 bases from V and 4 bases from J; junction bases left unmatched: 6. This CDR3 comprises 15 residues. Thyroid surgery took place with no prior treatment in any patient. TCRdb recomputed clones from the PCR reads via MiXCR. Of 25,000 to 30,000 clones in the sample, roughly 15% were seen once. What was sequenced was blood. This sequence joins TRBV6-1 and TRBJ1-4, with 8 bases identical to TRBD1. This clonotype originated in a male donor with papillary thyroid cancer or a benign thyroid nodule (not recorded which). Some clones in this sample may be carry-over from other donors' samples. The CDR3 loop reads CASSPTTGDNEKLFF. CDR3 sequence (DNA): TGTGCCAGCAGTCCGACGACAGGGGATAATGAAAAACTGTTTTTT.